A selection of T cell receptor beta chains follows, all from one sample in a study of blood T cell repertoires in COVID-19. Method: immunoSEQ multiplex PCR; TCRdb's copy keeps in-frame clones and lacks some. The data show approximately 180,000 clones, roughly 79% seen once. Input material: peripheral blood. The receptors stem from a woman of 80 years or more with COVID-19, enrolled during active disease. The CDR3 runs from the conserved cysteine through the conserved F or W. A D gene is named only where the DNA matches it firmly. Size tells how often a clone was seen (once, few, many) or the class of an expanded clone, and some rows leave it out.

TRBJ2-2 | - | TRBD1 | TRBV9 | CASDRDVNTGELFF | TGTGCCAGCGACAGGGACGTGAACACCGGGGAGCTGTTTTTT
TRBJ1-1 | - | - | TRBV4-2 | CASSQESQYTEAFF | TGTGCCAGCAGCCAAGAGTCCCAGTACACTGAAGCTTTCTTT
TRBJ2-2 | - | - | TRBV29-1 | CSVARDQRGTGELFF | TGCAGCGTGGCGCGGGACCAGAGGGGCACCGGGGAGCTGTTTTTT
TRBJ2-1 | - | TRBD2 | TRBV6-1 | CASSELAGGIIEQFF | TGTGCCAGCAGTGAACTAGCGGGAGGGATTATTGAGCAGTTCTTC
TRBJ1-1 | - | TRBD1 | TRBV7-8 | CASSHRIGTGNYWTEAFF | TGTGCCAGCAGCCATAGAATAGGGACAGGGAATTATTGGACTGAAGCTTTCTTT
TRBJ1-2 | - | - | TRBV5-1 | CASSLWGEDYGYTF | TGCGCCAGCAGCTTGTGGGGAGAGGACTATGGCTACACCTTC
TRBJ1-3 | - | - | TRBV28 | CASSLAGDFSGNTIYF | TGTGCCAGCAGTTTAGCAGGGGATTTCTCTGGAAACACCATATATTTT
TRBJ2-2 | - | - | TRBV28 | CASTQGGNTGELFF | TGTGCCAGCACTCAGGGAGGGAACACCGGGGAGCTGTTTTTT
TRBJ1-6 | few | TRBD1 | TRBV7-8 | CASSLADRGFNSPLHF | TGTGCCAGCAGCTTAGCGGACAGGGGTTTTAATTCACCCCTCCACTTT
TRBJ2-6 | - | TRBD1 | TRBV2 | CASTPTGAGANVLTF | TGTGCCAGTACTCCGACAGGGGCTGGGGCCAACGTCCTGACTTTC
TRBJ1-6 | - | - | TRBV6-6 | CASSLSNSPLHF | TGTGCCAGCAGTCTCAGTAATTCACCCCTCCACTTT
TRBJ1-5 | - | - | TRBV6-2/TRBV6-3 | CASSRQNSNQPQHF | TGTGCCAGCAGCCGACAGAATAGCAATCAGCCCCAGCATTTT
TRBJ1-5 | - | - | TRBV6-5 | CASSYVAGQPQHF | TGTGCCAGCAGTTATGTGGCGGGTCAGCCCCAGCATTTT
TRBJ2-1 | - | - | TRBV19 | CASSMGLSYNEQFF | TGTGCCAGTAGTATGGGGCTTTCCTACAATGAGCAGTTCTTC
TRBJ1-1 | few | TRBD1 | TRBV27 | CASSLWTGNVVTEAFF | TGTGCCAGCAGTTTATGGACAGGGAATGTTGTCACTGAAGCTTTCTTT
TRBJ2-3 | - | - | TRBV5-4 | CASSSAGERTDTQYF | TGTGCCAGCAGCTCAGCGGGCGAGAGGACAGATACGCAGTATTTT
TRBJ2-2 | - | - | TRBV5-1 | CASSFLATPGTGELFF | TGCGCCAGCAGCTTCCTAGCTACTCCGGGCACCGGGGAGCTGTTTTTT
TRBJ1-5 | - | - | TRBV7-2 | CASSSQAQGPQHF | TGTGCCAGCAGCTCGCAGGCGCAGGGGCCCCAGCATTTT
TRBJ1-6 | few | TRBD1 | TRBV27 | CASSRYFDRGSSYNSPLHF | TGTGCCAGCAGTCGATACTTTGACAGGGGGAGCTCCTATAATTCACCCCTCCACTTT
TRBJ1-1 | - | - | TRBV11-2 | CASSLGGYPMNTEAFF | TGTGCCAGCAGCTTAGGCGGATACCCCATGAACACTGAAGCTTTCTTT
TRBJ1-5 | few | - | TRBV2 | CASSDQGISNQPQHF | TGTGCCAGCAGTGATCAGGGTATAAGCAATCAGCCCCAGCATTTT
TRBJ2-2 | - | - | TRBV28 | CASSPQNTGELFF | TGTGCCAGCAGCCCACAAAACACCGGGGAGCTGTTTTTT
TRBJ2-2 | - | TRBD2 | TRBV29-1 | CSALLAGTGELFF | TGCAGCGCTCTTTTAGCGGGCACCGGGGAGCTGTTTTTT
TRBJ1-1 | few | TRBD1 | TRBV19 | CASSSRTGRTEAFF | TGTGCCAGTAGTTCAAGGACAGGGCGCACTGAAGCTTTCTTT
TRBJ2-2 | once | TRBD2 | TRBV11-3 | CASSLANSGANTGELFF | TGTGCCAGCAGCCTCGCAAATAGCGGGGCGAACACCGGGGAGCTGTTTTTT
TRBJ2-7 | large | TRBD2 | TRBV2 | CASSAPILAGPYEQYF | TGTGCCAGCAGTGCCCCCATACTAGCGGGGCCTTACGAGCAGTACTTC
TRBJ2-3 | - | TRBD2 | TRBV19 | CASSQTSGFTDTQYF | TGTGCCAGTAGCCAGACTAGCGGCTTCACAGATACGCAGTATTTT
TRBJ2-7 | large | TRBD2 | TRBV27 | CASSLGLAGGPVWEQYF | TGTGCCAGCAGTTTGGGACTAGCGGGAGGGCCGGTGTGGGAGCAGTACTTC
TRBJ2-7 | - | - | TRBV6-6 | CASSYSGADYEQYF | TGTGCCAGCAGTTACTCGGGGGCAGATTACGAGCAGTACTTC
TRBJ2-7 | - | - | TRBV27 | CASRRNQGPHYEQYF | TGTGCCAGCAGACGAAACCAGGGCCCCCACTACGAGCAGTACTTC
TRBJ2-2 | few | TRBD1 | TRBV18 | CASSPDRLTTGELFF | TGTGCCAGCTCACCGGACAGGCTAACCACCGGGGAGCTGTTTTTT
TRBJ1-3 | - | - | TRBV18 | CASSPPGSTIYF | TGTGCCAGCTCACCCCCGGGGAGCACCATATATTTT
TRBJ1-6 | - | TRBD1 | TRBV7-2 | CASSFGTGARNSPLHF | TGTGCCAGCAGCTTTGGGACAGGGGCCCGGAATTCACCCCTCCACTTT
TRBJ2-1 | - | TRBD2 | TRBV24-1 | CATSDPRSGGSYNEQFF | TGTGCCACCAGTGATCCCAGGAGCGGGGGCTCCTACAATGAGCAGTTCTTC
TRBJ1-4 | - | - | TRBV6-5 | CASSTGGRNEKLFF | TGTGCCAGCAGTACCGGGGGGCGAAATGAAAAACTGTTTTTT
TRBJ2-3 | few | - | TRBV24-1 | CATSDIISTDTQYF | TGTGCCACTAGCGACATAATTAGCACAGATACGCAGTATTTT
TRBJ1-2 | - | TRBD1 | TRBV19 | CASSILGQGVYGYTF | TGTGCCAGTAGTATCCTAGGACAGGGCGTTTATGGCTACACCTTC
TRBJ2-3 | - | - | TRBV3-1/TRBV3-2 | CASSQFQGGDTDTQYF | TGTGCCAGCAGCCAATTTCAGGGGGGAGACACAGATACGCAGTATTTT
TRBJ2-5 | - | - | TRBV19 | CASSIGGRVETQYF | TGTGCCAGTAGTATAGGCGGCAGGGTGGAGACCCAGTACTTC
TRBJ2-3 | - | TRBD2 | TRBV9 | CASTPRGREATDTQYF | TGTGCCAGCACTCCTCGCGGGCGGGAGGCCACAGATACGCAGTATTTT
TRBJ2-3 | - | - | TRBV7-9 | CASSLRPLGADTQYF | TGTGCCAGCAGCCTCCGCCCGCTAGGTGCAGATACGCAGTATTTT
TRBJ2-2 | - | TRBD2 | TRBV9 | CASSVDLAGIAGELFF | TGTGCCAGCAGCGTAGATCTAGCGGGTATTGCCGGGGAGCTGTTTTTT
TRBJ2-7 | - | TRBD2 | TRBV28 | CASSLSLDGRAYEQYF | TGTGCCAGCAGTCTAAGCCTGGACGGGAGGGCCTACGAGCAGTACTTC
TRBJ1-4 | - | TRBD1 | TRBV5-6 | CASSHGTAATNEKLFF | TGTGCCAGCAGCCACGGGACAGCGGCAACTAATGAAAAACTGTTTTTT
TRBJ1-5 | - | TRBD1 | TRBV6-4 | CASSDGSGQVNQPQHF | TGTGCCAGCAGTGACGGATCGGGACAGGTGAATCAGCCCCAGCATTTT
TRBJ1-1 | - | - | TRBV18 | CASSTRPGQMNTEAFF | TGTGCCAGTTCAACTCGCCCCGGACAGATGAACACTGAAGCTTTCTTT
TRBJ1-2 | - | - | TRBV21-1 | CASSKSPGQALDQGYTF | TGTGCCAGCAGCAAATCTCCGGGACAGGCTTTGGATCAAGGCTACACCTTC
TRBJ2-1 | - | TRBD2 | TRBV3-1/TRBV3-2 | CASSQVAGSNEQFF | TGTGCCAGCAGCCAAGTAGCGGGGTCGAATGAGCAGTTCTTC
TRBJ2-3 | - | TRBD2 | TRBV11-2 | CASSALRDYRTDTQYF | TGTGCCAGCAGCGCGCTCCGGGACTACCGCACAGATACGCAGTATTTT
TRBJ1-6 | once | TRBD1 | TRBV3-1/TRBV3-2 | CASSQGDREYSPLHF | TGTGCCAGCAGCCAAGGGGACAGGGAATATTCACCCCTCCACTTT
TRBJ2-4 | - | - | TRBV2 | CASSEVVAKNIQYF | TGTGCCAGCAGTGAGGTAGTAGCCAAAAACATTCAGTACTTC
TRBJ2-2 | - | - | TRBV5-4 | CASSYRQGYTGELFF | TGTGCCAGCAGTTATCGTCAGGGGTACACCGGGGAGCTGTTTTTT
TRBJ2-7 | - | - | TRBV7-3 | CASSLGPGVSYEQYF | TGTGCCAGCAGCTTAGGGCCAGGGGTCTCCTACGAGCAGTACTTC